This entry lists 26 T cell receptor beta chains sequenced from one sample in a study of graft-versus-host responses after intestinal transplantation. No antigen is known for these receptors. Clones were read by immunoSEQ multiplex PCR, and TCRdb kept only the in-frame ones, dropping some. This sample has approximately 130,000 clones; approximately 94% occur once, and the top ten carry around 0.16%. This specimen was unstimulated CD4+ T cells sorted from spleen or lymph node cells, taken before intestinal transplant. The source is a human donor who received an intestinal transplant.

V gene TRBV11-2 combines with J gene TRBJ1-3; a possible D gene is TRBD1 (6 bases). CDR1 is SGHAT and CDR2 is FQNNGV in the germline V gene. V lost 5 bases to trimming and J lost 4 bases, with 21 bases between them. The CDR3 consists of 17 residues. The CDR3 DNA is TGTGCCAGCAGCCAGACCCCTCTCACAGGGCGCGGAAACACCATATATTTT. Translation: CASSQTPLTGRGNTIYF.

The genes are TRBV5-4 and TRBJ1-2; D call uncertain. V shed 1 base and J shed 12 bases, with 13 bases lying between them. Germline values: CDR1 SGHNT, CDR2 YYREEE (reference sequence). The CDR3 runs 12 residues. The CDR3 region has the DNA TGTGCCAGCAGCTTGAATGGCGGATTGGACACCTTC. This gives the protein CASSLNGGLDTF.

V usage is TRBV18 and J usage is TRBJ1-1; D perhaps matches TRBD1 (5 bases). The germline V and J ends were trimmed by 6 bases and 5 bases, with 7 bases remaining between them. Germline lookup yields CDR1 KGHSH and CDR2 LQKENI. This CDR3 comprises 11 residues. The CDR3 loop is CASSSGTEAFF. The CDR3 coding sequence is TGTGCCAGCTCGTCAGGGACTGAAGCTTTCTTT.

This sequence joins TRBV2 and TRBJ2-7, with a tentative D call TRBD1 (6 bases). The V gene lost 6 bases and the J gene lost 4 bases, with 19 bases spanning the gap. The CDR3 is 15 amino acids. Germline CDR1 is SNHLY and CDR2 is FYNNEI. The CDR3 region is CASSSGQGIIYEQYF. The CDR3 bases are TGTGCCAGCAGCTCCGGGCAGGGGATTATTTACGAGCAGTACTTC.

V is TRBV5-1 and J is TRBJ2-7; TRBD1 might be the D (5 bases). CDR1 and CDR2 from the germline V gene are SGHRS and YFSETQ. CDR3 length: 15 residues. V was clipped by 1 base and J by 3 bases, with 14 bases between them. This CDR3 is CASSLKRGRFYEQYF. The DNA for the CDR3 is TGCGCCAGCAGCTTGAAAAGGGGCCGGTTCTACGAGCAGTACTTC.

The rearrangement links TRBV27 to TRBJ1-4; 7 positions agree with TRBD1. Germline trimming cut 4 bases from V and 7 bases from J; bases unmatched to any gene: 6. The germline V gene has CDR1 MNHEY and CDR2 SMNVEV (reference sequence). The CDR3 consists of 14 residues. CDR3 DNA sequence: TGTGCCAGCAGTTCCCGACAGGGTAGTGAAAAACTGTTTTTT. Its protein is CASSSRQGSEKLFF.

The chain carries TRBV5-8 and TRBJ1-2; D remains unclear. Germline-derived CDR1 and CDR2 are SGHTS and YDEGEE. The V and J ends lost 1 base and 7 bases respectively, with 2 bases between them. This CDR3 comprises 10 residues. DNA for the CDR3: TGTGCCAGCAGCTTGATTGGCTACACCTTC. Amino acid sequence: CASSLIGYTF. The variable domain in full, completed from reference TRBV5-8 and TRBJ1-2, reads EAGVTQSPTHLIKTRGQQATLRCSPISGHTSVYWYQQALGLGLQFLLWYDEGEERNRGNFPPRFSGRQFPNYSSELNVNALELEDSALYLCASSLIGYTFGSGTRLTVV.

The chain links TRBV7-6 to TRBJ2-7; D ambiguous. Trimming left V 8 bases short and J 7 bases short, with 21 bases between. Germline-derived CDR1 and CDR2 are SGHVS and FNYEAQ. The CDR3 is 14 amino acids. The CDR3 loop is CASSPENALREQYF. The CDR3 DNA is TGTGCCAGCTCCCCAGAGAATGCGCTGAGAGAGCAGTACTTC.

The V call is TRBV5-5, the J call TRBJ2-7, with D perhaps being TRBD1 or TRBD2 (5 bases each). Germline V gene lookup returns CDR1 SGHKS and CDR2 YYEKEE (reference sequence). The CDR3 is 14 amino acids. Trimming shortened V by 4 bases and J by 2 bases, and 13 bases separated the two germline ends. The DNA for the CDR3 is TGTGCCAGCAGCAAGGGGACGGGTACCTACGAGCAGTACTTC. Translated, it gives CASSKGTGTYEQYF.

In nucleotides, the CDR3 is TGTGCCAGCAGCTCCAGAGCGGGGGGCTACAATGAGCAGTTCTTC. It codes for CASSSRAGGYNEQFF. The gene calls are TRBV11-3 and TRBJ2-1, with 9 bases that match TRBD2. V shed 4 bases, J shed 3 bases, and the junction held 4 bases outside the gene matches. Germline V gives CDR1 SGHNT, CDR2 YENEEA. The CDR3 length is 15 residues.

For the CDR3, the DNA is TGTGCCAGCAGCTTAGTAGGGGGAACTAGCACAGATACGCAGTATTTT. Encoded protein: CASSLVGGTSTDTQYF. The chain links TRBV11-1 to TRBJ2-3; perhaps TRBD1 as D (6 bases). The CDR3 has 16 residues. V was pared by 1 base and J by 0 bases, with 11 bases between. CDR1 is SGHAT and CDR2 is FQDESV in the germline V gene (reference sequence). The full variable domain, in which reference TRBV11-1 and TRBJ2-3 provide the parts outside the CDR3, is EAEVAQSPRYKITEKSQAVAFWCDPISGHATLYWYRQILGQGPELLVQFQDESVVDDSQLPKDRFSAERLKGVDSTLKIQPAELGDSAMYLCASSLVGGTSTDTQYFGPGTRLTVL.

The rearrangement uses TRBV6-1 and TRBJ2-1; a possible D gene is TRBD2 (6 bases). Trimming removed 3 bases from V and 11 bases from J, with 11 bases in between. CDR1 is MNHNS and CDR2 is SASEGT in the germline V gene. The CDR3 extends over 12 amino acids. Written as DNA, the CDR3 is TGTGCCAGCAGTGAGGTGGCGGGACAGCAGTTCTTC. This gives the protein CASSEVAGQQFF.

CDR3 sequence reads: CASRTDSYEQYF. In nucleotides, the CDR3 is TGTGCCAGCAGGACCGACTCCTACGAGCAGTACTTC. The V and J genes are TRBV2 and TRBJ2-7, with D hard to call. The ends were cut back, 6 bases at V and 0 bases at J, with 6 bases in the middle. This CDR3 is built from 12 residues. Germline V CDR1 and CDR2: SNHLY, FYNNEI.

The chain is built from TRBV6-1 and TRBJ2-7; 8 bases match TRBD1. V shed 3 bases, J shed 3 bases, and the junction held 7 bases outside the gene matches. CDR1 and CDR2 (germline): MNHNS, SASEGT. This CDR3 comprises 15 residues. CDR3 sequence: CASSEGLTGGYEQYF. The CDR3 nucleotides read TGTGCCAGCAGTGAGGGGCTTACAGGGGGCTACGAGCAGTACTTC.

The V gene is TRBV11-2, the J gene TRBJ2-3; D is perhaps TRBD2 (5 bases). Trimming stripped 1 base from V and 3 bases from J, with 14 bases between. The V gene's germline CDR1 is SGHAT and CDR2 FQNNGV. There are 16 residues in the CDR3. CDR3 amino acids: CASSLGPSKRTDTQYF. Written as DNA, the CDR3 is TGTGCCAGCAGCTTAGGCCCTAGCAAGAGGACAGATACGCAGTATTTT. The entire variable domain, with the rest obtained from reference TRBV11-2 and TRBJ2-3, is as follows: EAGVAQSPRYKIIEKRQSVAFWCNPISGHATLYWYQQILGQGPKLLIQFQNNGVVDDSQLPKDRFSAERLKGVDSTLKIQPAKLEDSAVYLCASSLGPSKRTDTQYFGPGTRLTVL.

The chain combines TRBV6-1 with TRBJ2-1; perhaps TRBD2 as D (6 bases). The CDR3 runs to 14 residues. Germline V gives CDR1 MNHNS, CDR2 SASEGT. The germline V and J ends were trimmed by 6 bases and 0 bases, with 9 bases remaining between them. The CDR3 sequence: CASSPGLSYNEQFF. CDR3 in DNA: TGTGCCAGCAGCCCGGGACTCTCCTACAATGAGCAGTTCTTC.

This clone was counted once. The CDR3 region is CASSKGGQGSWNTEAFF. In DNA form, the CDR3 reads TGCGCCAGCAGCAAGGGGGGCCAGGGATCCTGGAACACTGAAGCTTTCTTT. The rearrangement links TRBV4-1 to TRBJ1-1, with D perhaps matching TRBD1 (6 bases). This CDR3 comprises 17 residues. Germline V CDR1 and CDR2: MGHRA, YSYEKL. Trimming left V 5 bases short and J 1 base short, with 20 bases between.

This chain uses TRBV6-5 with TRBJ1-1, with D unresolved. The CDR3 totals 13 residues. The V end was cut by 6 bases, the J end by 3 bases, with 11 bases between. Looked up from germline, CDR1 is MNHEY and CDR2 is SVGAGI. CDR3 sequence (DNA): TGTGCCAGCAGAGCCGACGGGTACACTGAAGCTTTCTTT. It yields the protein CASRADGYTEAFF.

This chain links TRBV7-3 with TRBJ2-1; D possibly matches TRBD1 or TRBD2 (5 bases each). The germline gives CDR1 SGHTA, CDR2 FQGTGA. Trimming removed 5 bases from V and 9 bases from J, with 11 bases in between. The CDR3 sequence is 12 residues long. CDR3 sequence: CASSPGSGEQFF. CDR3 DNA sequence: TGTGCCAGCAGCCCAGGGAGCGGTGAGCAGTTCTTC.

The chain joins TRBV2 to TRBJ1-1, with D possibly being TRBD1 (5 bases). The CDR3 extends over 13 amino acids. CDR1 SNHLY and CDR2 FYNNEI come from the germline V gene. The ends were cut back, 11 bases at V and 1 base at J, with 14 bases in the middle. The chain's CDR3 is CASRGAKNTEAFF. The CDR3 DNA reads TGTGCCTCCCGAGGGGCCAAGAACACTGAAGCTTTCTTT. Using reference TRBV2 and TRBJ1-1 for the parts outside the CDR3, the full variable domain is EPEVTQTPSHQVTQMGQEVILRCVPISNHLYFYWYRQILGQKVEFLVSFYNNEISEKSEIFDDQFSVERPDGSNFTLKIRSTKLEDSAMYFCASRGAKNTEAFFGQGTRLTVV.

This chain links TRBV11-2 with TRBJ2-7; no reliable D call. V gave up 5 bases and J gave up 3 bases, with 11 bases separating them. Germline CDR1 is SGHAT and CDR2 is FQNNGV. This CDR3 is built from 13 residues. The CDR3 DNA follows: TGTGCCAGCAGCCCCGGAGCAGTCTACGAGCAGTACTTC. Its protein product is CASSPGAVYEQYF.

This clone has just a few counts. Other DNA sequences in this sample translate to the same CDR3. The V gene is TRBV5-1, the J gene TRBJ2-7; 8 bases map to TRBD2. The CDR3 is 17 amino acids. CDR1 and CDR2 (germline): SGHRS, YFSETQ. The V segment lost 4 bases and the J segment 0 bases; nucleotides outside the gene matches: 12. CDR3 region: CASSPRPGGGTSYEQYF. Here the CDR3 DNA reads TGCGCCAGCAGCCCCCGCCCGGGCGGGGGGACCTCCTACGAGCAGTACTTC.

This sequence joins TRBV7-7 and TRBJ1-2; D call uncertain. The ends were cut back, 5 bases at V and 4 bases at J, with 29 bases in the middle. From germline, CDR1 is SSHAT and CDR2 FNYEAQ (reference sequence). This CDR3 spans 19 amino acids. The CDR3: CASSRTARPSRPDAYGYTF. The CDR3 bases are TGTGCCAGCAGCCGAACGGCTCGACCTAGTAGACCGGATGCCTATGGCTACACCTTC.

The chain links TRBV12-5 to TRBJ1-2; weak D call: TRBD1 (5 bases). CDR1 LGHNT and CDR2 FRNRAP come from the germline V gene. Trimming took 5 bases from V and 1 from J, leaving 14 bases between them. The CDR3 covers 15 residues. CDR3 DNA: TGTGCTAGTGGTCTTACGGGGGGACGTAACTATGGCTACACCTTC. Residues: CASGLTGGRNYGYTF.

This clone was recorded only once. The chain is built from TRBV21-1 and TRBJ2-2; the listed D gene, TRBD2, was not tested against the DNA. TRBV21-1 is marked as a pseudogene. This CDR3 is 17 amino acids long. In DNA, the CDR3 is TGTGCCAGCAGCAACCAGTCTAGCGGGGATCCACTCGGGGAGCTGTTTTTT. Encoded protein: CASSNQSSGDPLGELFF.

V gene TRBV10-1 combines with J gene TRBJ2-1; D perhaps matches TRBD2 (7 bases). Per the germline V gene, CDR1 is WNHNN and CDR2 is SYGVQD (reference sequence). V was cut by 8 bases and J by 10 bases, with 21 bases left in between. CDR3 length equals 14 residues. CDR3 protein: CASPKGGCPKEQFF. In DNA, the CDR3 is TGCGCCAGCCCCAAGGGGGGGTGCCCCAAAGAGCAGTTCTTC.